The next 24 T cell receptor beta chains were all read from a single sample in a study of CD8 T cells in Susac syndrome. Random hexamers were used to reverse transcribe an amount of roughly 0.5 to 1 ug RNA. TCRdb re-derived calls from the immunoSEQ multiplex PCR reads in MiXCR, one entry per CDR3 protein. The sample has about 400,000 distinct CDR3 sequences, about 85% seen once; the top ten hold about 0.12%. What was sequenced was CD8+ T cells from PBMCs. The receptors here all came from a human donor with multiple sclerosis.

The chain employs TRBV11-2 and TRBJ2-1; the D gene could be TRBD1 or TRBD2 (5 bases each). The CDR3 sequence is 17 residues long. CDR1 is SGHAT, CDR2 FQNNGV, per germline. V lost 0 bases, J lost 4 bases, and 16 bases lay in between. The CDR3 here is CASSLDSVGTVYNEQFF. DNA of the CDR3: TGTGCCAGCAGCTTAGATAGCGTAGGGACCGTATACAATGAGCAGTTCTTC.

The genes are TRBV27 and TRBJ1-2, with 7 positions matching TRBD1. V dropped 6 bases and J dropped 3; count of bases not matched to a gene: 7. The germline V gene encodes CDR1 MNHEY and CDR2 SMNVEV (reference sequence). This CDR3 has 14 amino acids. The CDR3 is CASRSTTGDYGYTF. The DNA for the CDR3 is TGTGCCAGCAGATCTACTACAGGGGACTATGGCTACACCTTC.

The V call is TRBV5-4, the J call TRBJ2-5, with TRBD2 as a possible D gene (6 bases). Germline CDR1 and CDR2: SGHNT and YYREEE (reference sequence). This CDR3 region has 14 residues. With 3 bases removed from V and 3 bases from J, the gap between germline ends came to 12 bases. The CDR3 region has the DNA TGTGCCAGCAGCTCCTCGGGGGTGGAAGAGACCCAGTACTTC. It specifies CASSSSGVEETQYF.

The V call is TRBV7-9, the J call TRBJ1-2, with D possibly being TRBD1 (6 bases). Deletions cut 1 base from V and 7 bases from J, with 16 bases between. Germline CDR1 and CDR2: SEHNR and FQNEAQ (reference sequence). The CDR3 spans 15 residues. The CDR3 loop is CASSLELDRLAGYTF. The CDR3 nucleotides read TGTGCCAGCAGCTTAGAATTGGACAGACTGGCTGGCTACACCTTC.

This rearrangement joins TRBV19 to TRBJ2-2; D possibly matches TRBD1 or TRBD2 (5 bases each). This CDR3 contains 15 residues. Germline loops: CDR1 LNHDA, CDR2 SQIVND (reference sequence). Trimming stripped 5 bases from V and 7 bases from J, with 17 bases between. This CDR3 reads CASSPGTVDVGELFF. CDR3 DNA sequence: TGTGCCAGTAGTCCCGGGACGGTGGACGTCGGGGAGCTGTTTTTT.

The chain combines TRBV7-9 with TRBJ2-3; D gene ambiguous. With 1 base removed from V and 1 base from J, the gap between germline ends came to 12 bases. CDR3 size: 16 residues. The germline gives CDR1 SEHNR, CDR2 FQNEAQ (reference sequence). The CDR3 DNA reads as TGTGCCAGCAGCTTAGATTTCGGCGGCGGCACAGATACGCAGTATTTT. This encodes CASSLDFGGGTDTQYF.

This clonotype showed up just a few times. The V call is TRBV6-1, the J call TRBJ2-3; 11 bases align to TRBD1. V was clipped by 11 bases and J by 2 bases; unmatched bases: 6. The CDR3 has 14 residues. CDR1 is MNHNS, CDR2 SASEGT, per germline. The CDR3 nucleotides are TGTGCCGGACAGGGGGCCCAGTCCACAGATACGCAGTATTTT. Translation gives CAGQGAQSTDTQYF.

The chain combines TRBV20-1 with TRBJ2-3, with 8 bases lining up with TRBD2. Germline lookup yields CDR1 DFQATT and CDR2 SNEGSKA (reference sequence). The length of the CDR3 is 15 residues. Germline trimming cut 3 bases from V and 4 bases from J; bases unmatched to any gene: 9. The CDR3 protein is CSARTPGLEADTQYF. The CDR3 coding sequence is TGCAGTGCTAGGACTCCGGGACTAGAGGCAGATACGCAGTATTTT.

V is TRBV28 and J is TRBJ1-1, with D hard to call. The CDR3 covers 14 residues. V dropped 6 bases and J dropped 0 bases, with 11 bases sitting between them. Germline V gives CDR1 MDHEN, CDR2 SYDVKM. The CDR3 coding sequence is TGTGCCAGCAGACTAGCGGGGATGAACACTGAAGCTTTCTTT. Translating it yields CASRLAGMNTEAFF.

CDR3 region: CSARPGRWDSLDYGYTF. Written as DNA, the CDR3 is TGCAGTGCTAGACCCGGTCGTTGGGACAGCCTTGACTATGGCTACACCTTC. This chain uses TRBV20-1 with TRBJ1-2; 7 positions match TRBD1. Per the germline V gene, CDR1 is DFQATT and CDR2 is SNEGSKA (reference sequence). J gave up 3 bases and V 2 bases, and 15 bases lay outside the gene matches. This CDR3 region has 17 residues.

The J gene is TRBJ1-4, the V gene TRBV28; 8 bases map to TRBD1. The CDR3 has 17 residues. The V gene end was trimmed by 4 bases and the J gene end by 3 bases; junction bases not matched to a gene: 10. Germline values: CDR1 MDHEN, CDR2 SYDVKM. The CDR3 loop is CASSSEDREDANEKLFF. In DNA, the CDR3 is TGTGCCAGCAGTTCGGAGGACAGGGAGGACGCTAATGAAAAACTGTTTTTT.

The chain is built from TRBV7-9 and TRBJ1-1; D is perhaps TRBD1 (5 bases). This CDR3 is 17 amino acids long. Trimming took off 4 bases at V and 2 bases at J, with 20 bases between the two ends. Germline V gives CDR1 SEHNR, CDR2 FQNEAQ (reference sequence). The CDR3 DNA follows: TGTGCCAGCAGCTGGGGGGTAGCAGGACTGGTAAACACTGAAGCTTTCTTT. Its translation is CASSWGVAGLVNTEAFF.

This clonotype came up a few times. The rearrangement links TRBV4-2 to TRBJ2-7; 11 nucleotides align to TRBD2. J lost 3 bases, V lost 0 bases, and 1 base had no gene match. Germline V lookup: CDR1 LGHNA, CDR2 YNFKEQ. The CDR3 runs to 15 residues. The DNA for the CDR3 is TGTGCCAGCAGCCAAGATGGGACTAGCGGCTACGAGCAGTACTTC. The encoded protein is CASSQDGTSGYEQYF.

The chain recombines TRBV24-1 with TRBJ1-1; maybe TRBD1 (6 bases). The CDR3 has 16 residues. V shed 3 bases and J shed 1 base, with 14 bases lying between them. The germline gives CDR1 KGHDR, CDR2 SFDVKD. DNA of the CDR3: TGTGCCACCAGTGATGATGGACAGAACTCGAACACTGAAGCTTTCTTT. Its translation is CATSDDGQNSNTEAFF.

This clonotype was seen more than once but under ten times. The chain recombines TRBV4-1 with TRBJ1-2; D not certain. Germline-derived CDR1 and CDR2 are MGHRA and YSYEKL. CDR3 length: 14 residues. V lost 4 bases and J lost 8, with 17 bases in between. The CDR3 coding sequence is TGCGCCAGCAGCCCCGACGCAGGACCATACGGCTACACCTTC. Its protein product is CASSPDAGPYGYTF.

The CDR3 nucleotides read TGTGCCAGCAAAGAAGGGGTTGCGGAGACCCAGTACTTC. Translating gives CASKEGVAETQYF. V usage is TRBV13 and J usage is TRBJ2-5; a weak D match, TRBD1 (5 bases). The germline CDR1 and CDR2 sequences are PRHDT and FYEKMQ (reference sequence). V lost 7 bases and J lost 5, with 14 bases in between. The CDR3 has 13 residues.

This clonotype was seen a handful of times. This chain links TRBV11-2 with TRBJ2-7, with D unresolved. V was trimmed by 1 base and J by 4 bases, leaving 8 bases between them. The CDR3 length is 13 residues. Germline CDR1 and CDR2: SGHAT and FQNNGV. The CDR3 sequence is CASSLGGEYEQYF. For the CDR3, the DNA is TGTGCCAGCAGCTTAGGAGGCGAGTACGAGCAGTACTTC.

The chain employs TRBV3-1 and TRBJ2-2; D remains unclear. The V end was cut by 0 bases, the J end by 0 bases, with 2 bases between. CDR1 and CDR2 (germline): LGHDT, YNNKEL (reference sequence). The CDR3 length is 14 residues. The CDR3 region has the DNA TGTGCCAGCAGCCAAGATTCGAACACCGGGGAGCTGTTTTTT. Translation gives CASSQDSNTGELFF.

The V call is TRBV4-1, the J call TRBJ1-2, with 7 nucleotides matching TRBD1. The CDR3 spans 13 residues. The germline V gene encodes CDR1 MGHRA and CDR2 YSYEKL. V shed 4 bases, J shed 4 bases, and the junction held 3 bases outside the gene matches. Here the CDR3 DNA reads TGCGCCAGCAGCCGAGGGGGCAGCTATGGCTACACCTTC. This codes for CASSRGGSYGYTF.

This chain uses TRBV7-9 with TRBJ1-4; D is undetermined. CDR1 SEHNR and CDR2 FQNEAQ come from the germline V gene (reference sequence). There are 14 residues in the CDR3. Trimming took off 7 bases at V and 6 bases at J, with 15 bases between the two ends. The CDR3 reads CASTSGREDEKLFF. CDR3 sequence (DNA): TGTGCCAGCACCTCGGGGAGGGAGGATGAAAAACTGTTTTTT.

J is TRBJ1-1 and V is TRBV30, with no clear D. Trimming removed 0 bases from V and 0 bases from J, with 8 bases in between. The CDR3 totals 14 residues. Germline CDR1 reads GTSNPN; CDR2 reads SVGIG (reference sequence). CDR3 DNA: TGTGCCTGGAGTGTACCCGATCTGAACACTGAAGCTTTCTTT. It yields the protein CAWSVPDLNTEAFF. The full variable domain, completed using reference TRBV30 and TRBJ1-1, is SQTIHQWPATLVQPVGSPLSLECTVEGTSNPNLYWYRQAAGRGLQLLFYSVGIGQISSEVPQNLSASRPQDRQFILSSKKLLLSDSGFYLCAWSVPDLNTEAFFGQGTRLTVV.

This clonotype was found a few times. V usage is TRBV13 and J usage is TRBJ2-7; 10 positions match TRBD1. After removal of 3 bases from V and 7 bases from J, the junction contained 12 bases not matched to a gene. Germline V gene data show CDR1 as PRHDT and CDR2 as FYEKMQ (reference sequence). This CDR3 contains 16 residues. The CDR3 coding sequence is TGTGCCAGCAGCTTTATTCCGACAGGGGGCGCGGGGGAGCAGTACTTC. This codes for CASSFIPTGGAGEQYF.

This chain connects TRBV7-9 to TRBJ2-7, with TRBD1 matching over 8 bases. Germline V lookup: CDR1 SEHNR, CDR2 FQNEAQ (reference sequence). The V and J ends lost 5 bases and 0 bases, in that order; junction bases with no gene match: 6. There are 15 residues in the CDR3. CDR3 region: CASSADRDSSYEQYF. DNA for the CDR3: TGTGCCAGCAGCGCGGACAGGGACAGCTCCTACGAGCAGTACTTC.

The chain has TRBV29-1 and TRBJ2-5, with a weak D call TRBD2 (6 bases). This CDR3 is built from 14 residues. Trimming took off 1 base at V and 1 base at J, with 10 bases between the two ends. The V gene's germline CDR1 is SQVTM and CDR2 ANQGSEA. CDR3 DNA sequence: TGCAGCGTTGAAGCTAGCGACGGCCAAGAGACCCAGTACTTC. This translates into CSVEASDGQETQYF.